The 20 T cell receptor beta chains given below trace back to one sample, sequenced in a study of T cell responses to AZD1222 COVID-19 vaccine. Produced via immunoSEQ multiplex PCR; TCRdb's table is partial and in-frame only. The table has about 130,000 clones, about nine tenths seen once; the top ten hold approximately 20%. The sequences come from peripheral blood, collected on day 0 of AZD1222 vaccination. These receptors were taken from an adult in good health.

The chain couples TRBV24-1 to TRBJ2-2, with D perhaps TRBD2 (6 bases). This CDR3 region has 16 residues. Germline CDR1 is KGHDR and CDR2 is SFDVKD. Trimming cost V 4 bases and J 4 bases, with 15 bases left between them. CDR3 protein: CATSDPAGLGTGELFF. The CDR3 region has the DNA TGTGCCACCAGTGACCCAGCGGGTCTAGGCACCGGGGAGCTGTTTTTT.

The chain has TRBV30 and TRBJ1-5, with 8 bases aligning to TRBD1. The J segment lost 4 bases and the V segment lost 3 bases, leaving 8 bases of the junction unmatched. The germline V gene has CDR1 GTSNPN and CDR2 SVGIG (reference sequence). The CDR3 sequence is 15 residues long. CDR3 DNA: TGTGCCTGGAGAGGACAGGGCTTGGAAAATCAGCCCCAGCATTTT. Protein: CAWRGQGLENQPQHF.

This clone was found once. This sequence joins TRBV30 and TRBJ1-5; 8 nucleotides align to TRBD1. CDR1 GTSNPN and CDR2 SVGIG come from the germline V gene (reference sequence). The CDR3 has 15 residues. The trim removed 2 bases at V and 4 bases at J, leaving 7 bases unmatched. The CDR3 here is CAWSFSGTGNQPQHF. The CDR3 coding sequence is TGTGCCTGGAGTTTTTCCGGGACAGGTAATCAGCCCCAGCATTTT.

Of note for this clone: This sample includes further DNA sequences coding for the same CDR3. The chain joins TRBV9 to TRBJ1-1; D not resolved. CDR3 length equals 13 residues. CDR1 is SGDLS and CDR2 is YYNGEE in the germline V gene. The V end was cut by 5 bases, the J end by 0 bases, with 8 bases between. The CDR3 DNA sequence: TGTGCCAGCAGTGTAACATTGAACACTGAAGCTTTCTTT. Protein product: CASSVTLNTEAFF.

V gene TRBV7-2 combines with J gene TRBJ1-1, with 7 bases fitting TRBD1. V gave up 4 bases and J gave up 6 bases; unmatched junction bases: 8. Per the germline V gene, CDR1 is SGHTA and CDR2 is FQGNSA. CDR3 length: 14 residues. DNA for the CDR3: TGTGCCAGCAGCTCTAACAGGGGTAGGGCTGAAGCTTTCTTT. It specifies CASSSNRGRAEAFF.

As DNA, the CDR3 is TGTGCCAGCAGCTTAGAAATTGGACAGGGGTACTTC. This translates into CASSLEIGQGYF. The rearrangement uses TRBV7-9 and TRBJ2-5, with TRBD1 matching 8 bases. Germline assignment: CDR1 SEHNR and CDR2 FQNEAQ (reference sequence). The CDR3 is 12 residues long. J was trimmed by 13 bases and V by 1 base; bases with no gene match: 5.

The J gene is TRBJ2-3, the V gene TRBV12-3 or TRBV12-4; D is ambiguous. V was trimmed by 6 bases and J by 2 bases, leaving 3 bases between them. This CDR3 contains 11 residues. The CDR3 nucleotides read TGTGCCAGCAGCCTCACAGATACGCAGTATTTT. Protein: CASSLTDTQYF.

This chain connects TRBV3-1 (or the pseudogene TRBV3-2) to TRBJ1-3; D remains unclear. The CDR3 loop spans 14 amino acids. V lost 4 bases and J 0 bases, leaving 7 bases between the germline ends. Germline V gives CDR1 LGHDT, CDR2 YNNKEL (reference sequence). The CDR3 region is CASSPVHSGNTIYF. The CDR3 bases are TGTGCCAGCAGCCCAGTCCACTCTGGAAACACCATATATTTT.

The chain uses TRBV5-1 and TRBJ1-2; TRBD1 matches at 8 bases. CDR1 is SGHRS, CDR2 YFSETQ, per germline. This CDR3 has 13 residues. V lost 4 bases, J lost 3 bases, and 2 bases stayed unmatched. CDR3: CASSDRGDYGYTF. In nucleotides, the CDR3 is TGCGCCAGCAGCGACAGGGGTGACTATGGCTACACCTTC.

The V and J genes are TRBV21-1 and TRBJ1-6. TRBV21-1 is marked as a pseudogene. The CDR3 extends over 15 amino acids. In DNA form, the CDR3 reads TGTGCCACCAGCCCCCCAGCACCGGGGGGCTCACCCCTCCACTTT. This translates into CATSPPAPGGSPLHF.

The chain has TRBV7-2 and TRBJ2-7; a weak D match, TRBD1 (5 bases). Trimming stripped 5 bases from V and 1 base from J, with 12 bases between. Looked up from germline, CDR1 is SGHTA and CDR2 is FQGNSA. CDR3 length equals 14 residues. The CDR3 here is CASSLRQGSYEQYF. The CDR3 coding sequence is TGTGCCAGCAGCCTTCGGCAGGGATCCTACGAGCAGTACTTC.

V is TRBV18 and J is TRBJ2-7, with TRBD1 matching 8 bases. This CDR3 is built from 15 residues. Trimming removed 3 bases from V and 2 bases from J; junction bases left unmatched: 6. The germline CDR1 and CDR2 sequences are KGHSH and LQKENI. CDR3 sequence reads: CASSPAGGRTYEQYF. The CDR3 region has the DNA TGTGCCAGCTCACCGGCAGGGGGCAGAACCTACGAGCAGTACTTC. Full variable domain (remainder filled in from reference TRBV18 and TRBJ2-7): NAGVMQNPRHLVRRRGQEARLRCSPMKGHSHVYWYRQLPEEGLKFMVYLQKENIIDESGMPKERFSAEFPKEGPSILRIQQVVRGDSAAYFCASSPAGGRTYEQYFGPGTRLTVT.

V is TRBV7-8 and J is TRBJ1-1; TRBD1 agrees at 9 bases. CDR1 and CDR2 from the germline V gene are SGHVS and FQNEAQ. Unmatched junction bases numbered 7, after V lost 2 bases and J lost 6 bases. The CDR3 contains 15 residues. CDR3 sequence (DNA): TGTGCCAGCAGCTTACCGACAGGGGGTCTGGCTGAAGCTTTCTTT. Translating gives CASSLPTGGLAEAFF.

The chain employs TRBV10-1 and TRBJ1-5; D uncertain. This CDR3 has 14 residues. Trimming cost V 0 bases and J 6 bases, with 9 bases left between them. Germline V gene sequence: CDR1 WNHNN, CDR2 SYGVQD (reference sequence). In DNA, the CDR3 is TGCGCCAGCAGTGAGTCGACGGGTCGTCAGCCCCAGCATTTT. Its protein is CASSESTGRQPQHF.

The J gene is TRBJ2-3, the V gene TRBV5-1; possibly TRBD2 for D (5 bases). V lost 1 base, J lost 5 bases, and 11 bases lay in between. From germline, CDR1 is SGHRS and CDR2 YFSETQ. The CDR3 has 14 amino acids. Written as DNA, the CDR3 is TGCGCCAGCAGCTTGACGGGGATGGGAGATACGCAGTATTTT. It codes for CASSLTGMGDTQYF.

This chain connects TRBV3-1 (or the pseudogene TRBV3-2) to TRBJ2-3, with D possibly TRBD2 on 5 matching bases. Per germline, CDR1 LGHDT and CDR2 YNNKEL (reference sequence). The CDR3 spans 16 residues. V lost 1 base and J 3 bases, leaving 14 bases between the germline ends. Here the CDR3 reads CASSQGLAPITDTQYF. The CDR3 nucleotides are TGTGCCAGCAGCCAAGGGCTAGCCCCCATTACAGATACGCAGTATTTT.

The CDR3 is CAIQGGGQETGELFF. CDR3 bases: TGTGCTATCCAAGGAGGGGGACAGGAGACCGGGGAGCTGTTTTTT. This chain uses TRBV7-7 with TRBJ2-2, with 8 bases that match TRBD1. Germline V gene lookup returns CDR1 SSHAT and CDR2 FNYEAQ (reference sequence). This CDR3 contains 15 residues.

A single count supports this clone. The rearrangement joins TRBV19 to TRBJ1-5; D not certain. The CDR3 spans 14 residues. CDR1 and CDR2 (germline): LNHDA, SQIVND (reference sequence). Deletions cut 2 bases from V and 5 bases from J, with 10 bases between. This CDR3 reads CASSITHRDQPQHF. The DNA for the CDR3 is TGTGCCAGTAGTATAACTCACCGGGATCAGCCCCAGCATTTT.

The chain joins TRBV4-3 to TRBJ1-1; TRBD1 aligns across 9 bases. V gave up 10 bases and J gave up 3 bases; unmatched junction bases: 24. CDR1 is LGHNA, CDR2 YSLEER, per germline. The CDR3 is made up of 19 amino acids. The CDR3 sequence is CANCANGGQGEREDTEAFF. DNA for the CDR3: TGCGCCAACTGCGCCAATGGGGGACAGGGAGAACGGGAAGACACTGAAGCTTTCTTT.

The chain combines TRBV4-2 with TRBJ1-1; D is perhaps TRBD1 (5 bases). Trimming removed 3 bases at V and 7 bases at J, with 15 bases between. In germline, CDR1 is LGHNA, CDR2 YNFKEQ. The CDR3 spans 14 residues. CDR3 loop: CASSHPQGFIEAFF. The CDR3 nucleotides are TGTGCCAGCAGCCATCCCCAGGGTTTTATTGAAGCTTTCTTT.